This entry describes one T cell receptor (beta chain). The data originate from a study of OX40 agonist ivuxolimab in advanced cancers. Across the whole study: Cohort: approximately 83% men, mean age approximately 66, aged roughly 20 to 79.

The CDR3 spans 17 residues. V dropped 4 bases and J dropped 5; count of bases not matched to a gene: 16. From germline, CDR1 is MNHNS and CDR2 SASEGT. Measured with immunoSEQ multiplex PCR; TCRdb has only the in-frame clones, and not every one. The sample contains 130,000 or so clones, 85% to 95% of which appear only once. The source was CD4+ or CD8+ T cells sorted from blood, collected in a trial of the OX40 agonist ivuxolimab. J is TRBJ1-2 and V is TRBV6-1, with 7 bases identical to TRBD1. The receptor's source is an adult with an advanced solid tumor such as melanoma, head and neck, liver or kidney cancer. CDR3 DNA sequence: TGTGCCAGCAGTGTACAGGGGACGTGGGACTCGGGGTATGGCTACACCTTC. It codes for CASSVQGTWDSGYGYTF.